What follows is one T cell receptor beta chain and its context. Trimming shortened V by 4 bases and J by 4 bases, and 19 bases separated the two germline ends. CDR3 size: 16 residues. Germline lookup yields CDR1 MNHEY and CDR2 SVGAGI. It was with a sample-barcoded 5' primer and a J-beta primer mix that a second PCR of about 6 to 11 cycles was run. TCRdb analysed the 5' RACE reads with MiXCR anew, one entry per CDR3 protein. The sample lists roughly 900,000 distinct CDR3 sequences, around 48% seen once, with over 10% in the top ten. The sample belongs to a study of blood T cells in healthy people across ages.

The chain links TRBV6-5 to TRBJ1-2; D remains unclear. This sequence originates from a man between 25 and 39 years old in good health. Sequencing was carried out using blood. In DNA, the CDR3 is TGTGCCAGCAGTTCCCCAGCCCGGACGGCCTTCTATGGCTACACCTTC. Translated, it gives CASSSPARTAFYGYTF.